A single T cell receptor (beta chain) is shown here with its context. This specimen belongs to a study of blood T cell repertoires in COVID-19. Authors' data handling: For nucleated cells, counts were estimated from reference gene primer amplification. Method: immunoSEQ multiplex PCR; TCRdb's copy keeps in-frame clones and lacks some. The V and J calls and clone size are taken from that table; D and trimming were inferred from the DNA. The table records roughly 150,000 clones, around four fifths of them present only once. The specimen was peripheral blood. This TCR was sampled from a man between 60 and 70 years old who had recovered from COVID-19.

DNA of the CDR3: TGTGCCAGCAGGCCTGGACTAGCGGGGGTAGAGACCCAGTACTTC. As protein: CASRPGLAGVETQYF. The V call is TRBV28, the J call TRBJ2-5; 13 nucleotides match TRBD2. The germline V gene encodes CDR1 MDHEN and CDR2 SYDVKM. The V gene end was trimmed by 6 bases and the J gene end by 4 bases; junction bases not matched to a gene: 5. The CDR3 totals 15 residues.